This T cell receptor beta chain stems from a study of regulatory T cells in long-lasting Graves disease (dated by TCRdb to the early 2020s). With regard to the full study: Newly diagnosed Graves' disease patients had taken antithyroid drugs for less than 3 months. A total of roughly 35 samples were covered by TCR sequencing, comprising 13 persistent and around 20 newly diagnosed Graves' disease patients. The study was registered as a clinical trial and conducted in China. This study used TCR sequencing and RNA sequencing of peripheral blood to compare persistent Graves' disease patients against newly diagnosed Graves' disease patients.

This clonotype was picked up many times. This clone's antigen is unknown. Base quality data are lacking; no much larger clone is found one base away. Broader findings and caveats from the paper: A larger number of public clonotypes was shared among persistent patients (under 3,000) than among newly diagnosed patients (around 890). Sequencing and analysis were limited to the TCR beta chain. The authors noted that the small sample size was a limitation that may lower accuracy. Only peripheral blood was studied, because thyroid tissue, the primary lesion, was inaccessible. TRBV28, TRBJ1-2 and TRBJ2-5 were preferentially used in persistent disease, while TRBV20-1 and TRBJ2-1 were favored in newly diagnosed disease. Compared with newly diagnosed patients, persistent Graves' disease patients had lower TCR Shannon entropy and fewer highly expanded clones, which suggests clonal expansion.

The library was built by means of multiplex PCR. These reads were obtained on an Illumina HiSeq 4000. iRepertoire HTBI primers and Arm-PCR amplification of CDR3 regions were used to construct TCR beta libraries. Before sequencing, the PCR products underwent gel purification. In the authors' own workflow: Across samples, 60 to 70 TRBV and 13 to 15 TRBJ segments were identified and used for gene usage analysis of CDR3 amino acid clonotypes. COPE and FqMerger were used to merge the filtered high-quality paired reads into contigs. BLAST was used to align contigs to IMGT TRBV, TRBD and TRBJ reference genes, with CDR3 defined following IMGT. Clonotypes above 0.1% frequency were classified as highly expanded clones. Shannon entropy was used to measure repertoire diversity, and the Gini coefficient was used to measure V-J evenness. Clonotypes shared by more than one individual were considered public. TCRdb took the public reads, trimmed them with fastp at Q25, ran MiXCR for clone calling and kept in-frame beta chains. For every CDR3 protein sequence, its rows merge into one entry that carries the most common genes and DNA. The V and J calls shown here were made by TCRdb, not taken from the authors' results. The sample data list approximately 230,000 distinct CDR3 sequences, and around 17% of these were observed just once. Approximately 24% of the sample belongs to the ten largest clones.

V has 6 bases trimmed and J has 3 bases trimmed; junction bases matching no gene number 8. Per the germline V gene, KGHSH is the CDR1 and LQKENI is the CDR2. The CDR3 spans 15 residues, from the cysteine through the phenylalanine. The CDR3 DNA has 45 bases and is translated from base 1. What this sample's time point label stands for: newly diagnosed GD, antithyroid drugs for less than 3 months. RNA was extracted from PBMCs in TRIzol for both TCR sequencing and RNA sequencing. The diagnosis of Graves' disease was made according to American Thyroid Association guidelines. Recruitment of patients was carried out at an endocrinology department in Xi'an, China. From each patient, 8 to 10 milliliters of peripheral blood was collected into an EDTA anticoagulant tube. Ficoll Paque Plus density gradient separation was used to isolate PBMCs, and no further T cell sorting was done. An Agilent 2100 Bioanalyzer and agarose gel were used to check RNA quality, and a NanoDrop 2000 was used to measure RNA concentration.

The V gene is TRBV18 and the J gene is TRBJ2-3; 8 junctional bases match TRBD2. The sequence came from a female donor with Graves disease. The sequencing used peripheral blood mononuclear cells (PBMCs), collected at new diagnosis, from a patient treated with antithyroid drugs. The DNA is TGTGCCAGCTCCCCCGGTGCTAGCGGGACAGATACGCAGTATTTT. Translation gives CASSPGASGTDTQYF.